Sequencing of this T cell receptor (beta chain) was carried out in a study of control samples from healthy donors and cancer patients. Trimming shortened V by 6 bases and J by 5 bases, and 11 bases separated the two germline ends. There are 13 residues in the CDR3. Germline assignment: CDR1 MNHEY and CDR2 SVGEGT. This table comes from immunoSEQ multiplex PCR, and its TCRdb copy is limited to in-frame clones, with some not included. This table has 200,000 or so clones, 85% to 95% appearing once. The sequenced sample consisted of blood. This TCR was sampled from a man aged 50 or older in good health. The chain is built from TRBV6-2 or TRBV6-3 and TRBJ1-5; no firm D call. The CDR3 region is CASSSTTDQPQHF. In nucleotides, the CDR3 is TGTGCCAGCAGCTCCACCACCGATCAGCCCCAGCATTTT.